This is a list of T cell receptor beta chains from one sample in a study of PD-L1 blockade in urothelial cancer. Clones were sequenced by immunoSEQ multiplex PCR, and TCRdb holds only the in-frame ones, with some missing. The sample consists of 90,000 or so clones, roughly 90% of them appearing once. Sample: PBMCs, taken around atezolizumab (anti-PD-L1) treatment. The receptors here all came from a woman aged 80 or over with urothelial cancer. The CDR3 runs from the conserved cysteine through the conserved F or W. A D gene is named only where the DNA matches it firmly. Expanded clones are given a class, and other clones once, few, many or no size at all.

TRBV6-1	TRBD1	TRBJ2-3	14	NA	CASSAVRGPDTQYF	TGTGCCAGCAGTGCTGTCAGGGGGCCAGATACGCAGTATTTT
TRBV30	TRBD1	TRBJ2-5	12	NA	CAWSRQGETQYF	TGTGCCTGGAGTAGACAGGGAGAGACCCAGTACTTC
TRBV2	TRBD2	TRBJ2-1	14	NA	CASYRDSGGNEQFF	TGTGCCAGCTACCGGGACTCGGGGGGCAATGAGCAGTTCTTC
TRBV5-1	TRBD1	TRBJ1-5	15	NA	CASSLEGGQGQPQHF	TGCGCCAGCAGCTTGGAAGGGGGCCAAGGTCAGCCCCAGCATTTT
TRBV10-3	TRBD1	TRBJ1-2	14	few	CAIREGAAFYGYTF	TGTGCCATCAGGGAGGGGGCGGCCTTCTATGGCTACACCTTC
TRBV5-4	TRBD2	TRBJ2-3	16	once	CASSLGLAGGVDTQYF	TGTGCCAGCAGCTTGGGACTAGCGGGAGGGGTAGATACGCAGTATTTT
TRBV9	NA	TRBJ2-2	15	NA	CASSVGGGQTGELFF	TGTGCCAGCAGCGTGGGGGGGGGCCAAACCGGGGAGCTGTTTTTT
TRBV4-1	NA	TRBJ1-2	15	once	CASSQVSATGYGYTF	TGCGCCAGCAGCCAAGTTTCGGCCACGGGTTATGGCTACACCTTC
TRBV6-5	NA	TRBJ2-1	14	NA	CASSLAASYNEQFF	TGTGCCAGCAGCTTAGCGGCCTCCTACAATGAGCAGTTCTTC
TRBV4-2	NA	TRBJ2-4	19	NA	CASSQDPAGVFGAKNIQYF	TGTGCCAGCAGCCAAGATCCCGCAGGGGTTTTCGGAGCCAAAAACATTCAGTACTTC
TRBV28	NA	TRBJ1-1	11	NA	CASTQNTEAFF	TGTGCCAGCACACAGAACACTGAAGCTTTCTTT
TRBV6-1	TRBD1	TRBJ1-3	15	NA	CASSQQGSSGNTIYF	TGTGCCAGCAGTCAACAGGGGAGCTCTGGAAACACCATATATTTT
TRBV30	NA	TRBJ1-1	14	few	CAWSVRGTSTEAFF	TGTGCCTGGAGTGTACGGGGGACGAGCACTGAAGCTTTCTTT
TRBV7-9	NA	TRBJ2-1	15	NA	CASSLGAYPYNEQFF	TGTGCCAGCAGCTTAGGGGCATATCCCTACAATGAGCAGTTCTTC
TRBV7-3	TRBD2	TRBJ2-1	16	NA	CASSPRTSGRFSEQFF	TGTGCCAGCAGCCCGAGGACTAGCGGGAGATTTAGTGAGCAGTTCTTC
TRBV6-5	TRBD2	TRBJ2-1	14	NA	CASTPGLANNEQFF	TGTGCCAGCACCCCCGGACTAGCGAACAATGAGCAGTTCTTC
TRBV30	TRBD2	TRBJ2-1	14	few	CAWSGLGHYNEQFF	TGTGCCTGGAGCGGACTAGGCCATTACAATGAGCAGTTCTTC
TRBV30	TRBD1	TRBJ1-2	15	NA	CACRQGALLNYGYTF	TGTGCCTGTCGACAGGGAGCCCTCCTTAACTATGGCTACACCTTC